These 27 T cell receptor beta chains originate from one sample sequenced in a study of T cell changes during pregnancy in multiple sclerosis. TCRdb's table, derived via immunoSEQ multiplex PCR, lists solely in-frame clones and lacks some. The top ten clones hold almost 1% of a sample with about 99,000 clones, 85% to 95% of them seen once. The source was peripheral blood, collected after pregnancy. The receptor set was obtained from a female donor with multiple sclerosis, enrolled in a pregnancy study.

The V call is TRBV7-3, the J call TRBJ2-1; 8 bases line up with TRBD2. The V gene's germline CDR1 is SGHTA and CDR2 FQGTGA. V shed 5 bases and J 0 bases; nucleotides not matched to a gene: 6. CDR3 size: 16 residues. The CDR3 sequence: CASSVSGVRSYNEQFF. As DNA, the CDR3 is TGTGCCAGCAGCGTTAGCGGGGTTCGCTCCTACAATGAGCAGTTCTTC.

This rearrangement joins TRBV9 to TRBJ1-4; 10 positions agree with TRBD1. The CDR3 is 14 amino acids. V was clipped by 2 bases and J by 5 bases; unmatched bases: 0. Germline CDR1 SGDLS, CDR2 YYNGEE. The DNA for the CDR3 is TGTGCCAGCAGCGTGGGACAGGGGAATGAAAAACTGTTTTTT. It translates to CASSVGQGNEKLFF.

The V and J genes are TRBV7-9 and TRBJ2-1, with 9 bases identical to TRBD2. Germline values: CDR1 SEHNR, CDR2 FQNEAQ (reference sequence). The CDR3 is 19 amino acids. J gave up 1 base and V 2 bases, and 12 bases lay outside the gene matches. CDR3 DNA: TGTGCCAGCAGCTTAAATAGGGGTAGCGGGAGCACATCCTACAATGAGCAGTTCTTC. This sequence encodes CASSLNRGSGSTSYNEQFF.

The V call is TRBV18, the J call TRBJ1-1; 7 bases are a match to TRBD1. V shed 4 bases, J shed 5 bases, and the junction held 4 bases outside the gene matches. This CDR3 comprises 13 residues. Germline V gene sequence: CDR1 KGHSH, CDR2 LQKENI. Here the CDR3 reads CASSRQGSTEAFF. The CDR3 DNA is TGTGCCAGCTCACGACAGGGTTCAACTGAAGCTTTCTTT.

The chain combines TRBV9 with TRBJ1-5; 7 bases are a match to TRBD1. CDR1 SGDLS and CDR2 YYNGEE come from the germline V gene. CDR3 size: 15 residues. The V and J ends lost 4 bases and 2 bases, in that order; junction bases with no gene match: 6. CDR3 sequence reads: CASSPRTGGNQPQHF. CDR3 nucleotides: TGTGCCAGCAGCCCGCGGACAGGTGGCAATCAGCCCCAGCATTTT.

CDR3 loop: CAWSVLAVGMLDTQYF. CDR3 nucleotide sequence: TGTGCCTGGAGTGTACTAGCGGTGGGCATGTTGGATACGCAGTATTTT. The V and J genes are TRBV30 and TRBJ2-3; 8 nucleotides match TRBD2. The CDR3 runs to 16 residues. V lost 0 bases and J lost 6; bases outside the gene matches: 11. The germline V gene has CDR1 GTSNPN and CDR2 SVGIG (reference sequence).

The rearrangement joins TRBV25-1 to TRBJ1-4; D may be TRBD1 (5 bases). The V end lost 3 bases, the J end lost 8 bases, and 13 bases lay between the germline ends. Germline assignment: CDR1 MGHDK and CDR2 SYGVNS. This CDR3 region has 14 residues. The CDR3 protein is CASSELTVAEKLFF. CDR3 sequence (DNA): TGTGCCAGCAGTGAGTTGACAGTTGCAGAAAAACTGTTTTTT.

This chain connects TRBV5-1 to TRBJ2-2, with D perhaps matching TRBD2 (5 bases). The germline CDR1 and CDR2 sequences are SGHRS and YFSETQ. V was clipped by 4 bases and J by 3 bases, with 10 bases between them. The CDR3 spans 14 residues. CDR3 amino acids: CASSIGEYTGELFF. As DNA, the CDR3 is TGCGCCAGCAGCATCGGGGAATACACCGGGGAGCTGTTTTTT.

The rearrangement uses TRBV15 and TRBJ2-3; 8 positions match TRBD2. The ends lost 4 bases at V and 3 bases at J; junction bases unmatched: 6. There are 15 residues in the CDR3. The germline V gene has CDR1 LNHNV and CDR2 YYDKDF (reference sequence). The chain's CDR3 is CATSNGGGRTDTQYF. As DNA, the CDR3 is TGTGCCACCAGCAATGGCGGGGGGAGGACAGATACGCAGTATTTT.

The V call is TRBV11-2, the J call TRBJ2-5; D possibly corresponds to TRBD2 (5 bases). V was trimmed by 4 bases and J by 1 base, leaving 10 bases between them. Germline V gene lookup returns CDR1 SGHAT and CDR2 FQNNGV. There are 14 residues in the CDR3. The CDR3 here is CASSSPSRQETQYF. DNA for the CDR3: TGTGCCAGCAGCTCCCCTAGCCGCCAAGAGACCCAGTACTTC.

V and J are TRBV29-1 and TRBJ2-7; the D gene is possibly TRBD2 (5 bases). CDR1 is SQVTM, CDR2 ANQGSEA, per germline. The CDR3 is 12 residues long. V was shortened by 4 bases and J by 3 bases, with 10 bases between the two germline ends. As DNA, the CDR3 is TGCAGCGTTGGGACGGGGAACTACGAGCAGTACTTC. Amino acid sequence: CSVGTGNYEQYF.

The genes are TRBV11-2 and TRBJ1-2, with 7 bases fitting TRBD1. Germline values: CDR1 SGHAT, CDR2 FQNNGV. The CDR3 is made up of 14 amino acids. Germline trimming cut 5 bases from V and 8 bases from J; bases unmatched to any gene: 11. This chain's CDR3 is CASSRIGDRRGYTF. The DNA of the CDR3 is TGTGCCAGCAGCCGTATAGGGGACAGACGGGGCTACACCTTC.

This chain uses TRBV7-9 with TRBJ1-1; 7 bases agree with TRBD1. V dropped 6 bases and J dropped 1; count of bases not matched to a gene: 8. Germline V CDR1 and CDR2: SEHNR, FQNEAQ (reference sequence). The CDR3 is 15 residues long. The CDR3 bases are TGTGCCAGCAGGGGGACAGTAGGGGCGAACACTGAAGCTTTCTTT. This translates into CASRGTVGANTEAFF.

V is TRBV4-2 and J is TRBJ2-1; 12 bases line up with TRBD2. The V gene's germline CDR1 is LGHNA and CDR2 YNFKEQ. J was trimmed by 8 bases and V by 0 bases; bases with no gene match: 11. This CDR3 spans 18 amino acids. The CDR3 sequence is CASSQDQLAGGTIDEQFF. DNA of the CDR3: TGTGCCAGCAGCCAAGATCAACTAGCGGGAGGAACGATCGATGAGCAGTTCTTC.

V usage is TRBV7-9 and J usage is TRBJ1-2; TRBD1 aligns across 11 bases. The CDR3 sequence is 16 residues long. The V segment lost 5 bases and the J segment 4 bases; nucleotides outside the gene matches: 9. Looked up from germline, CDR1 is SEHNR and CDR2 is FQNEAQ (reference sequence). CDR3 sequence: CASSAVGQGASYGYTF. CDR3 coding DNA: TGTGCCAGCAGCGCCGTTGGACAGGGGGCATCCTATGGCTACACCTTC. The full variable domain, completed using reference TRBV7-9 and TRBJ1-2, is DTGVSQNPRHKITKRGQNVTFRCDPISEHNRLYWYRQTLGQGPEFLTYFQNEAQLEKSRLLSDRFSAERPKGSFSTLEIQRTEQGDSAMYLCASSAVGQGASYGYTFGSGTRLTVV.

The V gene is TRBV2, the J gene TRBJ2-7, with TRBD1 as a possible D gene (6 bases). The CDR3 sequence is 15 residues long. The germline gives CDR1 SNHLY, CDR2 FYNNEI. V gave up 8 bases and J gave up 0 bases, with 17 bases separating them. The CDR3 loop is CASEDPRDISYEQYF. CDR3 sequence (DNA): TGTGCCAGCGAAGACCCCCGGGACATCTCCTACGAGCAGTACTTC.

The chain joins TRBV4-1 to TRBJ1-1, with D possibly being TRBD1 (5 bases). V was pared by 4 bases and J by 4 bases, with 13 bases between. This CDR3 has 14 amino acids. CDR1 and CDR2 from the germline V gene are MGHRA and YSYEKL. The DNA of the CDR3 is TGCGCCAGCAGCCCCCTTGGGGGAGGCACTGAAGCTTTCTTT. As protein: CASSPLGGGTEAFF.

The rearrangement links TRBV18 to TRBJ2-4, with D possibly matching TRBD1 (6 bases). Trimming left V 0 bases short and J 0 bases short, with 12 bases between. The CDR3 is 17 residues long. The germline CDR1 and CDR2 sequences are KGHSH and LQKENI. CDR3 protein: CASSPPLAGVAKNIQYF. In DNA form, the CDR3 reads TGTGCCAGCTCACCACCCCTAGCAGGGGTAGCCAAAAACATTCAGTACTTC.

This chain links TRBV28 with TRBJ1-1; 8 bases agree with TRBD1. Germline V lookup: CDR1 MDHEN, CDR2 SYDVKM. V shed 2 bases, J shed 2 bases, and the junction held 1 base outside the gene matches. The CDR3 is 14 amino acids. DNA of the CDR3: TGTGCCAGCAGTTTAACAGGGGGAAACACTGAAGCTTTCTTT. This translates into CASSLTGGNTEAFF.

The chain employs TRBV30 and TRBJ2-7; perhaps TRBD2 as D (5 bases). CDR3 length: 11 amino acids. Trimming left V 0 bases short and J 6 bases short, with 6 bases between. In germline, CDR1 is GTSNPN, CDR2 SVGIG (reference sequence). This chain's CDR3 is CAWSVEGEQYF. CDR3 nucleotides: TGTGCCTGGAGTGTTGAGGGCGAGCAGTACTTC.

The chain has TRBV5-6 and TRBJ2-7; the match to TRBD2 covers 7 bases. The CDR3 sequence is 15 residues long. Germline CDR1 SGHDT, CDR2 YYEEEE. V lost 3 bases to trimming and J lost 3 bases; unmatched junction nucleotides: 9. The CDR3 reads CASSSGIAGFYEQYF. The DNA for the CDR3 is TGTGCCAGCAGCTCCGGAATAGCGGGCTTCTACGAGCAGTACTTC.

This sequence joins TRBV11-2 and TRBJ2-7; 9 bases align to TRBD1. J was trimmed by 6 bases and V by 3 bases; bases with no gene match: 6. The CDR3 is 14 amino acids. Germline CDR1 reads SGHAT; CDR2 reads FQNNGV. The CDR3 DNA reads TGTGCCAGCAGCTTCGGGACAGGGATTTTCGAGCAGTACTTC. It encodes CASSFGTGIFEQYF.

This rearrangement joins TRBV7-9 to TRBJ1-1; D gene uncertain. Germline CDR1 is SEHNR and CDR2 is FQNEAQ (reference sequence). With 1 base removed from V and 1 base from J, the gap between germline ends came to 10 bases. This CDR3 has 15 residues. CDR3 amino acids: CASSLGGSRNTEAFF. Here the CDR3 DNA reads TGTGCCAGCAGCTTAGGCGGCTCAAGGAACACTGAAGCTTTCTTT.

The rearrangement uses TRBV19 and TRBJ1-2, with 8 bases fitting TRBD1. J was trimmed by 5 bases and V by 5 bases; bases with no gene match: 4. The CDR3 totals 13 residues. Germline CDR1 and CDR2: LNHDA and SQIVND (reference sequence). As DNA, the CDR3 is TGTGCCAGTAGTCTGGACAGGGAGTATGGCTACACCTTC. Protein: CASSLDREYGYTF.

J is TRBJ1-2 and V is TRBV7-9, with 7 bases matching TRBD1. The CDR3 length is 15 residues. Unmatched junction bases numbered 7, after V lost 5 bases and J lost 1 base. Germline V gene lookup returns CDR1 SEHNR and CDR2 FQNEAQ (reference sequence). CDR3 nucleotides: TGTGCCAGCAGCCCTCCGGACAGGAGTAACTATGGCTACACCTTC. Its translation is CASSPPDRSNYGYTF. Drawing the rest from reference TRBV7-9 and TRBJ1-2, the complete variable domain is DTGVSQNPRHKITKRGQNVTFRCDPISEHNRLYWYRQTLGQGPEFLTYFQNEAQLEKSRLLSDRFSAERPKGSFSTLEIQRTEQGDSAMYLCASSPPDRSNYGYTFGSGTRLTVV.

The genes are TRBV4-1 and TRBJ1-3, with TRBD1 as a possible D gene (5 bases). The CDR3 runs to 19 residues. Trimming removed 5 bases at V and 0 bases at J, with 23 bases between. Germline V lookup: CDR1 MGHRA, CDR2 YSYEKL. The DNA of the CDR3 is TGCGCCAGCAGCGAGCCGCTAACAGGTACTTTTCCCTCTGGAAACACCATATATTTT. Amino acids: CASSEPLTGTFPSGNTIYF.

This sequence joins TRBV19 and TRBJ2-7, with TRBD1 identical over 9 bases. V shed 5 bases and J 3 bases; nucleotides not matched to a gene: 5. The CDR3 runs to 14 residues. Germline V gene sequence: CDR1 LNHDA, CDR2 SQIVND (reference sequence). The CDR3 loop is CASSEPGQGYEQYF. The CDR3, as DNA: TGTGCCAGTAGTGAGCCGGGACAGGGCTACGAGCAGTACTTC.